A single sample gave rise to the 5 T cell receptor beta chains below, sequenced in a study of blood T cell repertoires in COVID-19. Only in-frame clones appear in the TCRdb table, and some are missing; sequencing was by immunoSEQ multiplex PCR. Of about 40,000 clones in the sample, 80% to 90% were seen once. The sequenced material came from peripheral blood. The receptors were sampled from a human donor in a cohort sampled during active COVID-19.

The chain combines TRBV2 with TRBJ1-5, with a tentative D call TRBD1 (5 bases). Germline loops: CDR1 SNHLY, CDR2 FYNNEI. This CDR3 has 12 residues. Between the trimmed V and J ends, which lost 4 bases and 12 bases, there was a span of 13 bases. CDR3: CASSGEGPDQHF. Here the CDR3 DNA reads TGTGCCAGCAGTGGGGAGGGGCCGGACCAGCATTTT.

The chain combines TRBV5-1 with TRBJ1-3, with no clear D. V was cut by 4 bases and J by 0 bases, with 8 bases left in between. CDR3 length equals 14 residues. The germline V gene has CDR1 SGHRS and CDR2 YFSETQ. The CDR3 DNA reads as TGCGCCAGCAGCCCCACAGTCTCTGGAAACACCATATATTTT. Translated: CASSPTVSGNTIYF.

The gene calls are TRBV14 and TRBJ2-7; 8 nucleotides agree with TRBD2. CDR1 and CDR2 from the germline V gene are SGHDN and FVKESK. V was clipped by 3 bases and J by 5 bases; unmatched bases: 12. There are 16 residues in the CDR3. CDR3 protein: CASSQAAGGSMDEQYF. The CDR3 DNA reads TGTGCCAGCAGCCAGGCTGCGGGGGGAAGCATGGACGAGCAGTACTTC.

The chain carries TRBV28 and TRBJ2-7, with 8 bases identical to TRBD2. This CDR3 spans 12 amino acids. Germline CDR1 MDHEN, CDR2 SYDVKM. V lost 7 bases, J lost 7 bases, and 6 bases stayed unmatched. The CDR3 DNA sequence: TGTGCCAGCACCGGACTAGCAGGGGAGCAGTACTTC. This gives the protein CASTGLAGEQYF.

This rearrangement joins TRBV30 to TRBJ1-6; the match to TRBD1 covers 7 bases. J lost 3 bases, V lost 5 bases, and 4 bases had no gene match. CDR1 and CDR2 from the germline V gene are GTSNPN and SVGIG (reference sequence). There are 14 residues in the CDR3. The CDR3 nucleotides read TGTGCCTGGGCGACAGGGAGCTATAATTCACCCCTCCACTTT. Encoded protein: CAWATGSYNSPLHF.